This T cell receptor beta chain emerged from a study of shared clonotypes between healthy human individuals. At the level of the study: Per-donor plates numbered three CD4 naive, three CD4 memory, two CD8 naive and one CD8 memory. Broader study findings: The genetic and exposure-history diversity represented was limited by few donors.

The V gene's germline CDR1 is MDHEN and CDR2 SYDVKM. V was shortened by 4 bases and J by 0 bases, with 10 bases between the two germline ends. This CDR3 is built from 16 residues. In regard to this clone: The antigen remains undetermined.

Methods used by the authors: ImmunoSEQ junction-only sequences lacked quality scores, so their filtering differed. Generated by immunoSEQ multiplex PCR, the TCRdb table keeps only in-frame clones and is missing some. V, J and clone size were drawn from that table, and D and trimming were deduced from the DNA. The top ten hold roughly 0.15% of the sample, which has a few million clones, around nine tenths seen once. This clonotype was obtained from a man younger than 35 in good health. Specimen: naive CD4+ T cells sorted from blood. Subset indicated: CD45RA+ positively selected. The chain joins TRBV28 to TRBJ2-6, with D hard to call. For the CDR3, the DNA is TGTGCCAGCAGTTCCCCGCCCGACTCTGGGGCCAACGTCCTGACTTTC. Its translation: CASSSPPDSGANVLTF.